The table lists the clone carrying this TCR beta chain with many counts. Its antigen is undetermined. Time point defined: patch test 2, 6 weeks after DPC sensitization. Specified treatment: therapeutic diphenylcyclopropenone sensitization with weekly scalp DPC. Unseparated into fractions, whole blood served as the source from which total RNA was extracted. TCRdb used MiXCR to reprocess the RACE reads, holding one entry per CDR3 protein. The profile shows approximately 40,000 distinct CDR3 sequences, 3% to 3.5% of them singletons. These data belong to a study of human T cells and chemical hapten exposure. As for the study in general: 2% DPC applied to a 2 cm by 2 cm arm area sensitized donors. General study points: Against controls, expanded TCRs gave rise to significantly more large CDR3 similarity clusters.

Sequencing was performed on whole blood, taken in connection with sensitization to the hapten diphenylcyclopropenone (DPC). The clonotype originates from a man aged 40-49 years with alopecia areata. Some clones in this sample may be carry-over from other donors' samples.

The CDR3 DNA is TGCAGTGCCTCCTCGGCCGATACGCAGTATTTT. Amino acid sequence: CSASSADTQYF. V usage is TRBV20-1 and J usage is TRBJ2-3; D is uncertain. V shed 6 bases and J shed 6 bases, with 10 bases lying between them. Germline assignment: CDR1 DFQATT and CDR2 SNEGSKA (reference sequence). The CDR3 sequence is 11 residues long.